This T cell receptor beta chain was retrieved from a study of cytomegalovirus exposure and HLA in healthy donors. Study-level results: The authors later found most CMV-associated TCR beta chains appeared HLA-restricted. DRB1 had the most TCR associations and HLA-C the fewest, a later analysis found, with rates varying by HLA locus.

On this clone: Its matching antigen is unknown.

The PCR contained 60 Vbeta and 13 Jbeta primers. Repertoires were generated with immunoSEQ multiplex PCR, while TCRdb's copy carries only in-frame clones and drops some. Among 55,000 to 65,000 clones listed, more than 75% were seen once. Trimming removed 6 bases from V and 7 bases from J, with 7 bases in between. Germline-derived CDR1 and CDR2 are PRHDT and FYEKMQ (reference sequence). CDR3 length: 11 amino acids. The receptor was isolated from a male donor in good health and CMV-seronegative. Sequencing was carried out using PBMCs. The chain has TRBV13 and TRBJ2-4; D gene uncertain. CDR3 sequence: CASRQPNIQYF. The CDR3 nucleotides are TGTGCCAGCAGACAACCCAACATTCAGTACTTC.